Given below is one T cell receptor (beta chain) in context. Antigen: not known. It is unclear where the CDR3 begins or ends on the DNA, so no DNA is shown, and the CDR3 is as TCRdb lists it. PCR primers comprised 60 Vbeta and 13 Jbeta primers. TCRdb's copy holds only in-frame clones and misses some; the assay was immunoSEQ multiplex PCR. Its clone listing holds roughly 50,000 clones. The CDR3 is made up of 16 amino acids, end residues included. Germline assignment: CDR1 MNHEY and CDR2 SMNVEV (reference sequence). The data stem from a study of cytomegalovirus exposure and HLA in healthy donors. Study-level results: Sequences of the TCR beta chain were said to predict the HLA-A and HLA-B alleles of most subjects accurately. Some TCR beta chains (over 150 of them) were listed as cytomegalovirus-associated. Using a false discovery rate of 0.05, a later analysis showed that 16,951 TCR beta sequences were associated with HLA alleles.

The material sequenced was PBMCs. The gene calls are TRBV27 and TRBJ2-7; TRBD1 was called by the table and not checked on the DNA. This TCR was sampled from a male donor in good health and CMV-seropositive. The CDR3 region is CASSPLVGQGTNAPQF.